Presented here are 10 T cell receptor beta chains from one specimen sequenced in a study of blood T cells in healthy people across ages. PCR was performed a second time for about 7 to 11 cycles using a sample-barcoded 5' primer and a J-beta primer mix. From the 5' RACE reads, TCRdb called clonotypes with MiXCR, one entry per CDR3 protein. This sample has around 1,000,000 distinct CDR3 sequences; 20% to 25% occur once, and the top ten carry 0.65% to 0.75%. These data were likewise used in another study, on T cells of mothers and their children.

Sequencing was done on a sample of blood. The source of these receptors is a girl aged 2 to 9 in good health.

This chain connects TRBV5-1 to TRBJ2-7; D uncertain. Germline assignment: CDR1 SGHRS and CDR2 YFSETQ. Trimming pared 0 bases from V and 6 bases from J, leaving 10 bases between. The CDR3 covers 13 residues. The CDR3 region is CASSLDGSIEQYF. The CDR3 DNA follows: TGCGCCAGCAGCTTGGACGGGTCTATCGAGCAGTACTTC.

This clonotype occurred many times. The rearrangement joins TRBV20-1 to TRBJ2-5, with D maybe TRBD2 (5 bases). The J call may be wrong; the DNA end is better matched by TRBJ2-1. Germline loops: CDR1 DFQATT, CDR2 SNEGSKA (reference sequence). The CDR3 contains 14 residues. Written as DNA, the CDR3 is TGCAGTGCTAGAGGGACCGGACTGGGGAATGAGCAGTTCTTC. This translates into CSARGTGLGNEQFF.

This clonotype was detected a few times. The CDR3 region has the DNA TGTGCCAGCAGTTTTTGGGGGGGCCGGGACGAGCAGTACTTC. Translated: CASSFWGGRDEQYF. The chain combines TRBV27 with TRBJ2-7; a weak D match, TRBD2 (7 bases). The V gene's germline CDR1 is MNHEY and CDR2 SMNVEV (reference sequence). V lost 3 bases and J 5 bases, leaving 14 bases between the germline ends. This CDR3 region has 14 residues.

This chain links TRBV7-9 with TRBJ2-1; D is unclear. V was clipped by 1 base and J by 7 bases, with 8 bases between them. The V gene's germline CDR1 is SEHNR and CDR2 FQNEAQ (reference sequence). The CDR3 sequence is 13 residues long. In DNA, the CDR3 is TGTGCCAGCAGCTTAGTAGTAGCTAATGAGCAGTTCTTC. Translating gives CASSLVVANEQFF.

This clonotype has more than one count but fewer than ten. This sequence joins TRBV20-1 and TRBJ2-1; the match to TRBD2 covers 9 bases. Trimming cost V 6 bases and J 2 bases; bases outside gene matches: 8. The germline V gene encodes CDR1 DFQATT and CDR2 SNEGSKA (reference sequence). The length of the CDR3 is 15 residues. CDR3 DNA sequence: TGCAGTGCGCTCAGCGGGGGGATGACCTACAATGAGCAGTTCTTC. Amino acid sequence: CSALSGGMTYNEQFF.

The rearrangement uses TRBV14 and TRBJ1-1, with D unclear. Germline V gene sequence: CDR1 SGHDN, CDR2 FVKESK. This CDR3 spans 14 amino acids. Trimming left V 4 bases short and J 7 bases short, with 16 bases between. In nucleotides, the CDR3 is TGTGCCAGCAGCCGGCGGGCAGGCCTTTTTGAAGCTTTCTTT. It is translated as CASSRRAGLFEAFF.

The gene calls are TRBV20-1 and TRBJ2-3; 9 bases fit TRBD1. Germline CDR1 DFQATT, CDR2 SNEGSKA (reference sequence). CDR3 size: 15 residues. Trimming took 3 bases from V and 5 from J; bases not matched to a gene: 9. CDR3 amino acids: CSASVWGQGGDTQYF. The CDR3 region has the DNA TGCAGTGCTAGTGTATGGGGACAGGGTGGAGATACGCAGTATTTT.

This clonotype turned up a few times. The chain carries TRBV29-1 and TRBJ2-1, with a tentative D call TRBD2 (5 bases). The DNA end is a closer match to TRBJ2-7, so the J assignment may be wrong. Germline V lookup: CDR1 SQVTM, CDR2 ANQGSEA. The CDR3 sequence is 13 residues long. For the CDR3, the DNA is TGCAGCGTTAAGGAGAGCGGATCCTACGAGCAGTACTTC. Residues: CSVKESGSYEQYF.

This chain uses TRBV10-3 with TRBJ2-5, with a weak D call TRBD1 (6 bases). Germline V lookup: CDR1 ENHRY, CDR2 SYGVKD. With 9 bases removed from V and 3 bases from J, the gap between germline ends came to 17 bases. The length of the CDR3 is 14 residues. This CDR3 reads CAIGQGIIEETQYF. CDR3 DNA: TGTGCCATTGGGCAGGGGATTATAGAAGAGACCCAGTACTTC.

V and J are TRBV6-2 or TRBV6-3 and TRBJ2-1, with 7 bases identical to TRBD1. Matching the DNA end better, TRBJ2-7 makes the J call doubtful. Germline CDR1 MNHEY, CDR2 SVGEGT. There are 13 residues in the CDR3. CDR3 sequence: CASSDTGAYEQYF. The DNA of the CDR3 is TGTGCCAGCAGCGACACAGGGGCCTACGAGCAGTACTTC.